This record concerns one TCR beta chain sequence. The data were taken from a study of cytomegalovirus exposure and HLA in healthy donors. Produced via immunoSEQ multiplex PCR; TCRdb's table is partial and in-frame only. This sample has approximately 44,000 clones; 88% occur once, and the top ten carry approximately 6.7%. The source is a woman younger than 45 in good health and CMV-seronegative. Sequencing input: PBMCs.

The CDR3 sequence is CASSSRTGNQPQHF. CDR3 in DNA: TGTGCCAGCAGCTCCAGGACAGGGAATCAGCCCCAGCATTTT. The gene calls are TRBV7-8 and TRBJ1-5, with 8 bases identical to TRBD1. The CDR3 covers 14 residues. The V and J ends lost 4 bases and 4 bases, in that order; junction bases with no gene match: 3. Looked up from germline, CDR1 is SGHVS and CDR2 is FQNEAQ.